The 16 T cell receptor beta chains listed next were all sequenced from one sample in a study of blood T cell repertoires in COVID-19. Sequencing was performed with immunoSEQ multiplex PCR; in TCRdb, only in-frame clones are kept and a portion is missing. This table has around 370,000 clones, 85% to 90% appearing once. The sample consisted of peripheral blood. These receptors all come from a man between 18 and 29 years old with active or convalescent COVID-19.

The rearrangement uses TRBV7-3 and TRBJ2-7; 8 nucleotides match TRBD1. The CDR3 contains 14 residues. V shed 2 bases, J shed 6 bases, and the junction held 6 bases outside the gene matches. Germline lookup yields CDR1 SGHTA and CDR2 FQGTGA. CDR3 loop: CASSLQAGGGEQYF. In DNA form, the CDR3 reads TGTGCCAGCAGCTTACAGGCAGGGGGCGGCGAGCAGTACTTC.

The chain links TRBV7-2 to TRBJ1-1; D ambiguous. Germline V gene data show CDR1 as SGHTA and CDR2 as FQGNSA. V shed 0 bases and J shed 10 bases, with 9 bases lying between them. The CDR3 runs to 12 residues. Here the CDR3 reads CASSLALSGAFF. In DNA form, the CDR3 reads TGTGCCAGCAGCTTAGCGCTCTCAGGAGCTTTCTTT.

The CDR3 loop is CASSQDGLDDEQFF. The CDR3 DNA follows: TGCGCCAGCAGCCAAGACGGACTAGATGATGAGCAGTTCTTC. The genes are TRBV4-3 and TRBJ2-1; 7 nucleotides align to TRBD2. The germline V gene encodes CDR1 LGHNA and CDR2 YSLEER. There are 14 residues in the CDR3. With 0 bases clipped from V and 8 bases from J, the junction kept 4 bases outside the gene matches.

V is TRBV3-1 (or the pseudogene TRBV3-2) and J is TRBJ2-7, with D maybe TRBD2 (6 bases). Germline V gene sequence: CDR1 LGHDT, CDR2 YNNKEL (reference sequence). Trimming removed 5 bases from V and 0 bases from J, with 20 bases in between. CDR3 length: 17 amino acids. In DNA, the CDR3 is TGTGCCAGCAGCACTCCCCGGCGGGACCGAAGCTCCTACGAGCAGTACTTC. Translating gives CASSTPRRDRSSYEQYF.

The V call is TRBV2, the J call TRBJ1-2; possibly TRBD1 for D (5 bases). There are 14 residues in the CDR3. V was clipped by 3 bases and J by 6 bases, with 14 bases between them. Germline V lookup: CDR1 SNHLY, CDR2 FYNNEI. The CDR3 reads CASSDYVVRDGYTF. CDR3 DNA sequence: TGTGCCAGCAGTGATTACGTAGTCAGGGATGGCTACACCTTC.

The rearrangement uses TRBV5-1 and TRBJ2-2, with D uncertain. The V end lost 5 bases, the J end lost 4 bases, and 6 bases lay between the germline ends. CDR1 is SGHRS, CDR2 YFSETQ, per germline. The length of the CDR3 is 12 residues. In DNA, the CDR3 is TGCGCCAGCAGAGACTTCACCGGGGAGCTGTTTTTT. Translated: CASRDFTGELFF.

The chain uses TRBV27 and TRBJ2-5; D unclear. This CDR3 is 14 amino acids long. V lost 6 bases to trimming and J lost 5 bases, with 16 bases between them. CDR1 MNHEY and CDR2 SMNVEV come from the germline V gene (reference sequence). The CDR3 nucleotides are TGTGCCAGCAGCCTTCGGGTGTCTCCGGAGACCCAGTACTTC. This gives the protein CASSLRVSPETQYF.

The gene calls are TRBV28 and TRBJ1-2; 7 bases match TRBD1. This CDR3 has 14 residues. Trimming cost V 6 bases and J 3 bases; bases outside gene matches: 7. Germline lookup yields CDR1 MDHEN and CDR2 SYDVKM. CDR3 nucleotide sequence: TGTGCCAGCAGGGAGGGACAGACGCACTATGGCTACACCTTC. Translating it yields CASREGQTHYGYTF.

The gene calls are TRBV6-4 and TRBJ1-1, with a possible D match to TRBD1 (6 bases). With 3 bases removed from V and 6 bases from J, the gap between germline ends came to 11 bases. Per germline, CDR1 MRHNA and CDR2 SNTAGT. The CDR3 covers 13 residues. CDR3 loop: CASSEARGSEAFF. The CDR3 nucleotides read TGTGCCAGCAGTGAAGCAAGGGGGTCTGAAGCTTTCTTT.

The genes are TRBV2 and TRBJ1-2; D perhaps matches TRBD1 (6 bases). CDR1 SNHLY and CDR2 FYNNEI come from the germline V gene. Trimming left V 11 bases short and J 2 bases short, with 12 bases between. The CDR3 length is 12 residues. CDR3 region: CAHRVLNYGYTF. DNA of the CDR3: TGTGCCCACAGGGTGCTGAACTATGGCTACACCTTC.

The genes are TRBV6-6 and TRBJ1-1, with 9 bases fitting TRBD1. V was clipped by 5 bases and J by 1 base; unmatched bases: 5. The length of the CDR3 is 15 residues. Germline V gives CDR1 MNHNY, CDR2 SVGAGI (reference sequence). The CDR3 loop is CASSPKDRGNTEAFF. CDR3 sequence (DNA): TGTGCCAGCAGTCCCAAGGACAGGGGGAACACTGAAGCTTTCTTT.

This sequence joins TRBV27 and TRBJ2-1, with 14 positions matching TRBD2. Germline lookup yields CDR1 MNHEY and CDR2 SMNVEV (reference sequence). V trimming: 5 bases; J trimming: 8 bases; junction bases outside the gene matches: 11. The CDR3 is 17 amino acids. The CDR3 here is CASSPLAGTSGGHEQFF. In nucleotides, the CDR3 is TGTGCCAGCAGTCCGCTAGCCGGGACTAGCGGGGGCCATGAGCAGTTCTTC.

A word on this clone: At one end the junction does not follow the germline gene, possibly because of a read error. The V and J genes are TRBV6-2 or TRBV6-3 and TRBJ1-4; no clear D gene. The germline gives CDR1 MNHEY, CDR2 SVGEGT. The CDR3 extends over 13 amino acids. CDR3 in DNA: TGTGCCAGCAGTTACGAGAGTTATGAAGAACTGTTTTTT. It encodes CASSYESYEELFF.

The chain joins TRBV7-3 to TRBJ2-1; TRBD2 aligns across 8 bases. The trim removed 1 base at V and 2 bases at J, leaving 7 bases unmatched. The CDR3 extends over 17 amino acids. The germline V gene encodes CDR1 SGHTA and CDR2 FQGTGA. This CDR3 is CASSLKGDSGAYNEQFF. CDR3 nucleotide sequence: TGTGCCAGCAGCTTAAAAGGCGATAGCGGGGCCTACAATGAGCAGTTCTTC.

To note about this clone: This same CDR3 is encoded by further DNA sequences in the sample. V and J are TRBV12-3 or TRBV12-4 and TRBJ1-1, with 9 bases that match TRBD1. The V gene end was trimmed by 5 bases and the J gene end by 5 bases; junction bases not matched to a gene: 3. This CDR3 has 13 residues. The CDR3 DNA sequence: TGTGCCAGCAGTGCGACAGGGGGAACTGAAGCTTTCTTT. Translating gives CASSATGGTEAFF.

The V gene is TRBV28, the J gene TRBJ2-7; D is undetermined. Per germline, CDR1 MDHEN and CDR2 SYDVKM. V lost 2 bases to trimming and J lost 6 bases, with 5 bases between them. The CDR3 covers 11 residues. CDR3 in DNA: TGTGCCAGCAGTTTAGAGTTCGAGCAGTACTTC. Translation: CASSLEFEQYF.